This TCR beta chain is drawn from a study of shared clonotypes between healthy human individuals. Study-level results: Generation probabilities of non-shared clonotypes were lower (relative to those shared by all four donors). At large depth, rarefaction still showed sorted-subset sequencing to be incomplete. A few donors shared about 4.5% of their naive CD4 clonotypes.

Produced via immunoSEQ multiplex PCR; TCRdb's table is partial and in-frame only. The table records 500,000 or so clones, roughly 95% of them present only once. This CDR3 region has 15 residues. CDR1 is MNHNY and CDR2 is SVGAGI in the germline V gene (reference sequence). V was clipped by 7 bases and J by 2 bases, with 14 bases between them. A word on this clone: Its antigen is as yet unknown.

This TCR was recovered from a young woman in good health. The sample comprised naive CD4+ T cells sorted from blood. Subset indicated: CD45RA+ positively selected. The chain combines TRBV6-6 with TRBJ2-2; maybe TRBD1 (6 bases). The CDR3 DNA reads TGTGCCAGCAATCGGGACACCACTAACACCGGGGAGCTGTTTTTT. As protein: CASNRDTTNTGELFF.